What follows describes a single TCR beta chain. The CDR3 has 14 residues. CDR1 and CDR2 (germline): LNHNV, YYDKDF (reference sequence). J lost 8 bases, V lost 5 bases, and 6 bases had no gene match. This record belongs to a study of blood T cell repertoires in COVID-19. As for the study in general: Nucleic acid was either cDNA or gDNA, and it came from T cells, B-cell-depleted T cells, or PBMCs.

Original handling: Researchers report that nucleated cell counts were estimated from reference gene primer amplification. Generated by immunoSEQ multiplex PCR, the TCRdb table keeps only in-frame clones and is missing some. Clonal size and the V and J genes are those of that table, whereas D and trimming came from the DNA. The sample consists of some 36,000 clones, approximately 90% of them appearing once. The sample taken for sequencing was peripheral blood. The TCR sequence derives from a man between 60 and 75 years old with active or convalescent COVID-19. The rearrangement joins TRBV15 to TRBJ1-1; 12 bases match TRBD1. The CDR3 DNA reads as TGTGCCACCAGCTTCCGGGACAGGGGGCCCGAAGCTTTCTTT. Translation gives CATSFRDRGPEAFF.